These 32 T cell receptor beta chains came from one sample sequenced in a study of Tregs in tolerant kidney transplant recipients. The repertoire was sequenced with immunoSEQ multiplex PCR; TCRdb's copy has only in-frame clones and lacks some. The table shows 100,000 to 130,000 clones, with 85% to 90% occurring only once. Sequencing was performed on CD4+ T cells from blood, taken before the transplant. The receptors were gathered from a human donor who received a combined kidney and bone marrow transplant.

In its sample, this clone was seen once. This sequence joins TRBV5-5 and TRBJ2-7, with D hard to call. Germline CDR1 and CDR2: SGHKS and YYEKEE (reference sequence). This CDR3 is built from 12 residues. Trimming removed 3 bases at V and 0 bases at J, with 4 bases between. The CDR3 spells CASSSSSYEQYF. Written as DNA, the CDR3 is TGTGCCAGCAGCTCCAGCTCCTACGAGCAGTACTTC. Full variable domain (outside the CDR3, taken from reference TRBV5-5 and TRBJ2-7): DAGVTQSPTHLIKTRGQQVTLRCSPISGHKSVSWYQQVLGQGPQFIFQYYEKEERGRGNFPDRFSARQFPNYSSELNVNALLLGDSALYLCASSSSSYEQYFGPGTRLTVT.

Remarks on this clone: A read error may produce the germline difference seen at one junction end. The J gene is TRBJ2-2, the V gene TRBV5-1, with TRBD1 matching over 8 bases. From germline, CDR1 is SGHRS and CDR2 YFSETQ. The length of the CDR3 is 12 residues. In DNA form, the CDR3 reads TGCGCCAGCAGCTTTGGAACAGGGGGGCTGTTTTTT. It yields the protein CASSFGTGGLFF. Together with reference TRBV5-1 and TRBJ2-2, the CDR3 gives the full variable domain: KAGVTQTPRYLIKTRGQQVTLSCSPISGHRSVSWYQQTPGQGLQFLFEYFSETQRNKGNFPGRFSGRQFSNSRSEMNVSTLELGDSALYLCASSFGTGGLFFGEGSRLTVL.

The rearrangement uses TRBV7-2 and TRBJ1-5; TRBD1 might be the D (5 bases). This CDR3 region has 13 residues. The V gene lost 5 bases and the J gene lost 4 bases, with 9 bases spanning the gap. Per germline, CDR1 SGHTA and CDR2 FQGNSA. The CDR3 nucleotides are TGTGCCAGCAGCATAACAGGTAATCAGCCCCAGCATTTT. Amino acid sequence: CASSITGNQPQHF.

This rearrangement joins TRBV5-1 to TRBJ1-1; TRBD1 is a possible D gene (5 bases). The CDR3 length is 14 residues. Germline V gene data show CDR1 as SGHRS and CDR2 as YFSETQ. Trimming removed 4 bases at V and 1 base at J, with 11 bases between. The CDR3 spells CASSRGAGNTEAFF. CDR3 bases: TGCGCCAGCAGCCGCGGGGCAGGGAACACTGAAGCTTTCTTT.

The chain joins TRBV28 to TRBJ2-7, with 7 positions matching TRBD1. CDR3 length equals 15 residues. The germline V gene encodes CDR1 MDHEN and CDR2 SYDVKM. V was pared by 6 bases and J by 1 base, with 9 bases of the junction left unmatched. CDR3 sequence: CASSQQGRYSYEQYF. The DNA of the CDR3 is TGTGCCAGCAGCCAACAGGGGAGATATTCCTACGAGCAGTACTTC.

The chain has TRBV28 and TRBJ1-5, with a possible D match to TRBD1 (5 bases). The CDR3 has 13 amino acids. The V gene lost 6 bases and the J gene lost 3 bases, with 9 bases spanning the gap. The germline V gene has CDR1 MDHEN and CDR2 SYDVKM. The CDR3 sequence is CASRDTFNQPQHF. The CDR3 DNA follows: TGTGCCAGCAGGGACACCTTCAATCAGCCCCAGCATTTT.

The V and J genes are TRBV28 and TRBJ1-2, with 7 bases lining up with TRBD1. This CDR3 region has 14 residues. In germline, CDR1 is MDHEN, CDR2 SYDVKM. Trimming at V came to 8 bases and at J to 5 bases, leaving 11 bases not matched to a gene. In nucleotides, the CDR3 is TGTGCCAGCGGAACCGGGACAGCTACTTATGGCTACACCTTC. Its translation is CASGTGTATYGYTF.

CDR3 sequence (DNA): TGCGCCAGCAGCTTGGAGGGACAGGGGGGATATGGCTACACCTTC. This codes for CASSLEGQGGYGYTF. This sequence joins TRBV5-1 and TRBJ1-2, with 11 positions matching TRBD1. The V segment lost 0 bases and the J segment 5 bases; nucleotides outside the gene matches: 3. CDR3 length: 15 residues. CDR1 is SGHRS, CDR2 YFSETQ, per germline.

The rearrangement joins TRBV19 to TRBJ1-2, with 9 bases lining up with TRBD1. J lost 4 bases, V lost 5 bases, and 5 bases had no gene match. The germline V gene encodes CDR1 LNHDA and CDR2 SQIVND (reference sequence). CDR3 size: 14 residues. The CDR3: CASSGTGTSYGYTF. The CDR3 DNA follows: TGTGCCAGTAGTGGGACAGGGACCTCCTATGGCTACACCTTC.

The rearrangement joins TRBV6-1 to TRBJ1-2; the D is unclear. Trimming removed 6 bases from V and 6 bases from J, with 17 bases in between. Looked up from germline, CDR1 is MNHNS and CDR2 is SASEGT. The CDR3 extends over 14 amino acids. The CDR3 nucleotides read TGTGCCAGCAGCTGGAGGGCCAGCGAGGATGGCTACACCTTC. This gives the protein CASSWRASEDGYTF.

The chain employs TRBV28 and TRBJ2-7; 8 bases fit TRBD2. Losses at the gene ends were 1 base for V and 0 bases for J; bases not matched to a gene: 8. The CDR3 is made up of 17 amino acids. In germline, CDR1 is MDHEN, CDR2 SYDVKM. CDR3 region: CASSLYSGIGSSYEQYF. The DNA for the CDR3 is TGTGCCAGCAGTTTATATAGCGGGATCGGAAGCTCCTACGAGCAGTACTTC.

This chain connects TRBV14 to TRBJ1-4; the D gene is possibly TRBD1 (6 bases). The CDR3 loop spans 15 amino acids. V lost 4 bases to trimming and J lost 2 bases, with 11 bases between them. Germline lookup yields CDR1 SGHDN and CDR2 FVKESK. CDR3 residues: CASSRQGLTNEKLFF. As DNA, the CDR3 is TGTGCCAGCAGCCGTCAGGGGTTGACTAATGAAAAACTGTTTTTT.

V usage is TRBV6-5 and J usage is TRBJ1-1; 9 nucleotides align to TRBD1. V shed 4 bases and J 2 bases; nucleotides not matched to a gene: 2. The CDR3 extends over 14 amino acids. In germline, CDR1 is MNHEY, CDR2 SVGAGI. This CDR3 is CASSWGQGNTEAFF. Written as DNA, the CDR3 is TGTGCCAGCAGTTGGGGACAGGGTAACACTGAAGCTTTCTTT.

CDR3 nucleotides: TGCAGCGTTGAATTTTGGGAGACAGGAACCTATGGCTACACCTTC. As protein: CSVEFWETGTYGYTF. The chain links TRBV29-1 to TRBJ1-2; the D gene is possibly TRBD1 (6 bases). The CDR3 runs 15 residues. The V end lost 2 bases, the J end lost 4 bases, and 17 bases lay between the germline ends. Germline CDR1 is SQVTM and CDR2 is ANQGSEA.

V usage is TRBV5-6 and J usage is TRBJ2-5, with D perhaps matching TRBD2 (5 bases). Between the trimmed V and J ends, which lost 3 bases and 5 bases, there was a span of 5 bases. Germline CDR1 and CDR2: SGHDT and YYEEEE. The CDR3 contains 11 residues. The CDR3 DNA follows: TGTGCCAGCAGCTCGGGGGAGACCCAGTACTTC. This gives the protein CASSSGETQYF. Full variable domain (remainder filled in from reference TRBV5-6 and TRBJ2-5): DAGVTQSPTHLIKTRGQQVTLRCSPKSGHDTVSWYQQALGQGPQFIFQYYEEEERQRGNFPDRFSGHQFPNYSSELNVNALLLGDSALYLCASSSGETQYFGPGTRLLVL.

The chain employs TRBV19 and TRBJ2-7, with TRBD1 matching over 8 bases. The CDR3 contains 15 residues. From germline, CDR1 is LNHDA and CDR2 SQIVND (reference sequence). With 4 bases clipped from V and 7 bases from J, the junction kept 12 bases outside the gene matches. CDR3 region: CASSTFGTGVREQYF. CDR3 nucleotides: TGTGCCAGTAGTACCTTCGGGACAGGAGTGAGGGAGCAGTACTTC.

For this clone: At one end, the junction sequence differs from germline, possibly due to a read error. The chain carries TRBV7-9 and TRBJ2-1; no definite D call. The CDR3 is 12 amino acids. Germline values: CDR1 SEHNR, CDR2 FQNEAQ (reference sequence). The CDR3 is CASSFSHNEQFF. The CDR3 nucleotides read TGTGCCAGCAGCTTCTCCCACAATGAGCAGTTCTTC.

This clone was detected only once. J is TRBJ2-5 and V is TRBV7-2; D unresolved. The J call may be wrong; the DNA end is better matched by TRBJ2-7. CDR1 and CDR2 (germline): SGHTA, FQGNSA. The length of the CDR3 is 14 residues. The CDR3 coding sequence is TGTGCCAGCAGCTCTCCTGCAGGTCTCTACGAGCAGTACTTC. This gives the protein CASSSPAGLYEQYF.

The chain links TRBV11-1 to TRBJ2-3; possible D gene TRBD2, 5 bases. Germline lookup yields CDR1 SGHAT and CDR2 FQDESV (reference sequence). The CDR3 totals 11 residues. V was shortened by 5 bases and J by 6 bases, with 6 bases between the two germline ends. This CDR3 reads CASSTGDTQYF. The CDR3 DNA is TGTGCCAGCAGCACGGGGGATACGCAGTATTTT.

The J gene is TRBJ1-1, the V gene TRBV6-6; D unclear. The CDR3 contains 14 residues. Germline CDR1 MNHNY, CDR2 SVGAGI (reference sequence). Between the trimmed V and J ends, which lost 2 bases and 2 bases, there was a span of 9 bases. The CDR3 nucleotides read TGTGCCAGCAGTTACGACGACACCAACACTGAAGCTTTCTTT. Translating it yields CASSYDDTNTEAFF.

The CDR3 bases are TGTGCCAGCAGTTTCGGGACAGGGAAAGGGGTCTCTGGAAACACCATATATTTT. Its translation: CASSFGTGKGVSGNTIYF. The chain joins TRBV27 to TRBJ1-3; 9 bases match TRBD1. V shed 3 bases and J 0 bases; nucleotides not matched to a gene: 9. Germline V gives CDR1 MNHEY, CDR2 SMNVEV (reference sequence). This CDR3 contains 18 residues.

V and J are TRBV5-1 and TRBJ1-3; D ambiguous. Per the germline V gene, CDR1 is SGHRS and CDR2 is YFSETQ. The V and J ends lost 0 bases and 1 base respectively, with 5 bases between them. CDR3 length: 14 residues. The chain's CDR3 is CASSLGESGNTIYF. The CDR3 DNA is TGCGCCAGCAGCTTGGGGGAGTCTGGAAACACCATATATTTT.

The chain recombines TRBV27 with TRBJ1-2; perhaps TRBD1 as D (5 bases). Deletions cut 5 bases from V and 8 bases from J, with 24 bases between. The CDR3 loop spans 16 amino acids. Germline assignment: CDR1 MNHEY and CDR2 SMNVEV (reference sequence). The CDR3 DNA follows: TGTGCCAGCAGTCGAACCGCCTCGGGGAGGGGCGGGGGCTACACCTTC. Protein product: CASSRTASGRGGGYTF.

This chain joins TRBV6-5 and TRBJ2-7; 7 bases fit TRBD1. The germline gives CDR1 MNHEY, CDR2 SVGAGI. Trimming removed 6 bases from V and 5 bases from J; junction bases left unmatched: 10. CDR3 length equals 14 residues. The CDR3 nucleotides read TGTGCCAGCAGGAGACAGGGAAGCAGCGACGAGCAGTACTTC. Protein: CASRRQGSSDEQYF.

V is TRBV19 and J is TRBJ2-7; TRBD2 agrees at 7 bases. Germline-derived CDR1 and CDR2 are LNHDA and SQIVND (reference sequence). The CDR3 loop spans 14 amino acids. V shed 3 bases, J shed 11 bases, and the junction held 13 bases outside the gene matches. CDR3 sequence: CASSMTAGVGMEYF. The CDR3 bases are TGTGCCAGTAGTATGACGGCGGGGGTAGGGATGGAGTACTTC.

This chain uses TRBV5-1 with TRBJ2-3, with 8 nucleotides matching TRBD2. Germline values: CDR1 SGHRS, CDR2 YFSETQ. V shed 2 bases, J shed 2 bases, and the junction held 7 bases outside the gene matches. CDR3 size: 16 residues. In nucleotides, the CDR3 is TGCGCCAGCAGCTTTGGTAGCGGGGCCTACACAGATACGCAGTATTTT. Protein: CASSFGSGAYTDTQYF.

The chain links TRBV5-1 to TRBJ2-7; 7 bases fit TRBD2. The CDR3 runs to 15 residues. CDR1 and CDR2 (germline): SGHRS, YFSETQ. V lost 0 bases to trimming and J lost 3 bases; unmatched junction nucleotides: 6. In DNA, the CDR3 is TGCGCCAGCAGCTTGGATGCCAGCGGGGTCTACGAGCAGTACTTC. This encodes CASSLDASGVYEQYF.

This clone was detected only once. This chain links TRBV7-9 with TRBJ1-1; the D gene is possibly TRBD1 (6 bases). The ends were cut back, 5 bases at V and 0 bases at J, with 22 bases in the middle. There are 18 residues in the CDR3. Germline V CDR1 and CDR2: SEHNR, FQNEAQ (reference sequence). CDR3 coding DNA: TGTGCCAGCAGCCTTATCCCCCATGAGAGGGACATGAACACTGAAGCTTTCTTT. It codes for CASSLIPHERDMNTEAFF.

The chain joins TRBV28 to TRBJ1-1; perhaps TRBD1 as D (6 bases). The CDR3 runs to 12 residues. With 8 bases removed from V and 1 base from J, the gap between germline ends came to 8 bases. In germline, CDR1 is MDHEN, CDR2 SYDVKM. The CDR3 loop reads CASGGQNTEAFF. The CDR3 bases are TGTGCCAGCGGGGGACAGAACACTGAAGCTTTCTTT.

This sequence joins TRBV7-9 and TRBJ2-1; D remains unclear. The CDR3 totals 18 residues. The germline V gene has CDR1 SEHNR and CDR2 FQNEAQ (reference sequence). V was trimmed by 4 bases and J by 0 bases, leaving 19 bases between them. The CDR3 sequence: CASSSSPGGSISYNEQFF. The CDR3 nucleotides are TGTGCCAGCAGCTCATCCCCTGGCGGCAGTATCTCCTACAATGAGCAGTTCTTC.

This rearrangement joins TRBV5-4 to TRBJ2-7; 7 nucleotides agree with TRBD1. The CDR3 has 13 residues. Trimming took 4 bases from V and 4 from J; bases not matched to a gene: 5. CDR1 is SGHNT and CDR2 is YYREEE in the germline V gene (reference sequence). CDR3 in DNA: TGTGCCAGCAGCGCTGACAGGGTATACGAGCAGTACTTC. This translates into CASSADRVYEQYF.

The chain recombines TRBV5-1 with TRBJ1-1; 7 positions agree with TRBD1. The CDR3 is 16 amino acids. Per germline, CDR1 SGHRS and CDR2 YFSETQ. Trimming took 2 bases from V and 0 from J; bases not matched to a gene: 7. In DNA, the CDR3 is TGCGCCAGCAGCTTACAGGGGACTGGGATGAACACTGAAGCTTTCTTT. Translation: CASSLQGTGMNTEAFF.